This is a list of T cell receptor beta chains from one sample in a study of pediatric ulcerative colitis. The data were produced by immunoSEQ multiplex PCR, yet TCRdb's version contains in-frame clones alone and is incomplete. The data show approximately 60,000 clones, roughly nine tenths seen once. Sequencing used blood. The receptors originated from a boy younger than 18 with severe ulcerative colitis. The CDR3 runs from the conserved cysteine through the conserved F or W. Fields, in order: CDR3 protein, CDR3 DNA, J gene, D gene, V gene, CDR3 length, clone size. The D gene is left open where the match is weak. The listing skips clone size in some rows; elsewhere it reads once, few, many or a size class.

CDR3: CATKGTGTAATEAFF
DNA: TGTGCCACCAAGGGGACCGGGACGGCGGCCACTGAAGCTTTCTTT
J: TRBJ1-1
D: NA
V: TRBV10-3
length: 15
size: NA

CDR3: CAWMEGSTYEQYF
DNA: TGTGCCTGGATGGAGGGGTCCACGTACGAGCAGTACTTC
J: TRBJ2-7
D: NA
V: TRBV30
length: 13
size: NA

CDR3: CAWSTGPSGYEQFF
DNA: TGTGCCTGGAGTACGGGCCCCTCCGGTTATGAGCAGTTCTTC
J: TRBJ2-1
D: NA
V: TRBV30
length: 14
size: NA

CDR3: CASSLGTSRYEQYF
DNA: TGTGCCAGCAGCTTAGGCACTTCGCGTTACGAGCAGTACTTC
J: TRBJ2-7
D: NA
V: TRBV7-9
length: 14
size: NA

CDR3: CASSLYRGDNEQFF
DNA: TGTGCCAGCAGCTTGTACAGGGGAGACAATGAGCAGTTCTTC
J: TRBJ2-1
D: TRBD1
V: TRBV5-8
length: 14
size: NA

CDR3: CASSVVEGELFF
DNA: TGTGCCAGCAGCGTAGTAGAGGGGGAGCTGTTTTTT
J: TRBJ2-2
D: NA
V: TRBV9
length: 12
size: NA

CDR3: CASSPRQGEPEKLFF
DNA: TGTGCCAGCAGCCCGCGACAGGGGGAGCCTGAAAAACTGTTTTTT
J: TRBJ1-4
D: TRBD1
V: TRBV7-9
length: 15
size: NA

CDR3: CASSLMCLRGCTDTQYF
DNA: TGTGCCAGCAGCTTAATGTGCCTTCGGGGGTGCACAGATACGCAGTATTTT
J: TRBJ2-3
D: NA
V: TRBV7-2
length: 17
size: NA

CDR3: CASSGSGRDQPQHF
DNA: TGTGCCAGCAGTGGTTCCGGGCGGGATCAGCCCCAGCATTTT
J: TRBJ1-5
D: NA
V: TRBV2
length: 14
size: NA

CDR3: CASSQGFGNTEAFF
DNA: TGCGCCAGCAGCCAAGGTTTCGGGAACACTGAAGCTTTCTTT
J: TRBJ1-1
D: NA
V: TRBV4-1
length: 14
size: NA

CDR3: CASSLASGQETQYF
DNA: TGTGCCAGCAGCTTGGCTAGCGGCCAAGAGACCCAGTACTTC
J: TRBJ2-5
D: TRBD2
V: TRBV5-4
length: 14
size: NA

CDR3: CASSIDSGSYNEQFF
DNA: TGTGCCAGTAGTATTGATAGCGGAAGTTACAATGAGCAGTTCTTC
J: TRBJ2-1
D: NA
V: TRBV19
length: 15
size: NA

CDR3: CASSHTPGTGSYNEQFF
DNA: TGTGCCAGCAGCCACACACCCGGGACAGGCTCTTACAATGAGCAGTTCTTC
J: TRBJ2-1
D: TRBD1
V: TRBV14
length: 17
size: NA

CDR3: CASSLESGEYEQYF
DNA: TGTGCCAGCAGCTTAGAGTCCGGCGAGTACGAGCAGTACTTC
J: TRBJ2-7
D: NA
V: TRBV11-3
length: 14
size: once

CDR3: CAWTQGAGSEKLFF
DNA: TGTGCCTGGACGCAGGGGGCAGGGAGTGAAAAACTGTTTTTT
J: TRBJ1-4
D: TRBD1
V: TRBV30
length: 14
size: NA

CDR3: CASSLPRMTGDSGSGTGELFF
DNA: TGCGCCAGCAGCCTTCCCCGTATGACAGGGGATAGCGGGAGTGGCACCGGGGAGCTGTTTTTT
J: TRBJ2-2
D: NA
V: TRBV5-1
length: 21
size: NA

CDR3: CSVFGSDTQYF
DNA: TGCAGTGTTTTCGGCTCAGATACGCAGTATTTT
J: TRBJ2-3
D: NA
V: TRBV20-1
length: 11
size: NA

CDR3: CASSTALAGSSYEQYF
DNA: TGTGCCAGCAGTACCGCCCTAGCGGGGAGCTCCTACGAGCAGTACTTC
J: TRBJ2-7
D: TRBD2
V: TRBV7-2
length: 16
size: NA

CDR3: CASSFGTGGMNTEAFF
DNA: TGTGCCAGCAGCTTCGGGACAGGGGGTATGAACACTGAAGCTTTCTTT
J: TRBJ1-1
D: TRBD1
V: TRBV11-2
length: 16
size: NA

CDR3: CSVGDEGYEQYF
DNA: TGCAGCGTGGGGGACGAAGGCTACGAGCAGTACTTC
J: TRBJ2-7
D: NA
V: TRBV29-1
length: 12
size: once

CDR3: CASSEALEQYF
DNA: TGTGCCAGCAGTGAAGCGCTGGAGCAGTACTTC
J: TRBJ2-7
D: NA
V: TRBV6-1
length: 11
size: NA

CDR3: CASSALQGAGNTIYF
DNA: TGTGCCAGCAGCGCATTACAGGGTGCAGGAAACACCATATATTTT
J: TRBJ1-3
D: NA
V: TRBV6-6
length: 15
size: NA

CDR3: CASSLTGAGYGYTF
DNA: TGTGCCAGCAGCTTGACGGGGGCTGGCTATGGCTACACCTTC
J: TRBJ1-2
D: NA
V: TRBV5-8
length: 14
size: NA

CDR3: CASSGGRDTDTQYF
DNA: TGTGCCAGCAGCGGAGGACGGGACACAGATACGCAGTATTTT
J: TRBJ2-3
D: NA
V: TRBV6-4
length: 14
size: once

CDR3: CASSDVFRARTSYEQYF
DNA: TGTGCCAGCAGTGACGTGTTCCGGGCCAGGACTTCGTACGAGCAGTACTTC
J: TRBJ2-7
D: NA
V: TRBV6-1
length: 17
size: few